These T cell receptor beta chains were read from a single sample in a study of beta chain features in type 1 diabetes. Clones were read by immunoSEQ multiplex PCR, and TCRdb kept only the in-frame ones, dropping some. The table records approximately 250,000 clones, 16% of them present only once. Sequenced: naive CD4+ T cells from blood. All receptors come from a man under 40 with type 1 diabetes. Each CDR3 is given with its conserved first and last residue. Each record gives: V gene, clone size, J gene, CDR3 length, CDR3 protein. Size is omitted from some rows. Given values are once, few, many or a class for expanded clones.

>TRBV9|.|TRBJ2-1|15
CASSIGSLGHNEQFF
>TRBV30|few|TRBJ2-7|12
CARGQPGYEQYF
>TRBV6-5|few|TRBJ1-1|14
CASSYSWANTEAFF
>TRBV10-3|few|TRBJ2-3|14
CAIEMTGSTDTQYF
>TRBV30|few|TRBJ2-3|14
CAWKRAGGTDTQYF
>TRBV7-9|.|TRBJ2-2|15
CASSSSGTNTGELFF
>TRBV4-1|.|TRBJ2-7|14
CASSQATGYYEQYF
>TRBV27|few|TRBJ2-5|15
CASVSRTGGGETQYF
>TRBV28|.|TRBJ2-4|15
CASSFSGTAKNIQYF
>TRBV13|.|TRBJ2-7|11
CASSLVGEQYF
>TRBV29-1|few|TRBJ1-1|13
CSVTGVLNTEAFF
>TRBV15|.|TRBJ1-2|15
CATSRAGTEFYGYTF
>TRBV4-3|few|TRBJ2-1|17
CASSQDQGLAGISEQFF
>TRBV29-1|few|TRBJ1-1|11
CSVARATEAFF
>TRBV9|.|TRBJ2-5|16
CASSVSPLAGQETQYF
>TRBV11-2|.|TRBJ2-7|14
CASSLVGVIYEQYF
>TRBV4-2|few|TRBJ2-3|18
CASSQDQYSAGGVDTQYF
>TRBV19|.|TRBJ1-2|14
CASSLQGANYGYTF
>TRBV10-3|few|TRBJ2-4|13
CAISDRVENIQYF
>TRBV15|.|TRBJ2-1|13
CATSRGRHHEQFF
>TRBV30|.|TRBJ1-2|12
CAWSVHAYGYTF
>TRBV30|.|TRBJ2-1|13
CAWSVATPNGQFF
>TRBV30|few|TRBJ1-4|15
CAWSDPGTANEKLFF
>TRBV20-1|.|TRBJ1-2|9
CSANPGYTF
>TRBV5-4|few|TRBJ2-7|15
CASSTRTSGPYEQYF
>TRBV30|.|TRBJ1-1|13
CAWSGVQGSEAFF
>TRBV21-1|few|TRBJ1-5|17
CASSKGRTGGSNQPQHF
>TRBV14|.|TRBJ2-5|15
CASSPRPTGTETQYF
>TRBV4-3|once|TRBJ2-7|19
CASSQAVSGLAGIWNEQYF
>TRBV11-2|few|TRBJ2-1|12
CASSLAEREQFF
>TRBV9|.|TRBJ2-7|13
CASSVGQTYEQYF
>TRBV30|few|TRBJ2-5|15
CAWSVGQGVKETQYF
>TRBV10-3|.|TRBJ1-2|17
CAISSVGTGAAFRRYTF
>TRBV29-1|few|TRBJ2-7|12
CSASGITYEQYF
>TRBV7-9|few|TRBJ2-4|12
CASSLDRTLQYF
>TRBV29-1|few|TRBJ2-1|14
CSVDRGGSYNEQFF
>TRBV2|.|TRBJ2-3|14
CASSGTVGTDTQYF
>TRBV29-1|.|TRBJ1-1|12
CSVVGRDTEAFF
>TRBV14|.|TRBJ2-7|13
CASSPRRSYEQYF
>TRBV7-2|few|TRBJ1-1|14
CASSTRTGGSEAFF
>TRBV28|.|TRBJ1-2|14
CASSLLHKEILPTF
>TRBV18|few|TRBJ2-5|12
CASSQDKETQYF
>TRBV10-3|few|TRBJ2-5|15
CAISPDRGRRETQYF
>TRBV9|.|TRBJ2-1|14
CASSVADARNEQFF
>TRBV18|.|TRBJ2-1|16
CASSPERRFRYNEQFF
>TRBV28|few|TRBJ2-1|16
CASSLPQDSSYNEQFF
>TRBV29-1|few|TRBJ2-7|12
CSAKGTGDEQYF
>TRBV9|.|TRBJ2-1|18
CASSAGPGGISSYNEQFF
>TRBV5-1|few|TRBJ2-5|14
CASSAGEGTGTQYF